These T cell receptor beta chains were read from a single sample in a study of Ad26.COV2.S vaccination and SARS-CoV-2 variants. Clones were sequenced by immunoSEQ multiplex PCR, and TCRdb holds only the in-frame ones, with some missing. The sample shows around 250,000 clones, roughly 87% of them seen only once. The source material was peripheral blood, sampled in a trial of Ad26.COV2.S vaccine versus placebo. The receptors were sampled from a person aged 18-65 years who received the Ad26.COV2.S COVID-19 vaccine or a placebo. CDR3s include the opening cysteine and the closing phenylalanine or tryptophan.

v_call,cdr3_length,cdr3_aa
TRBV24-1,16,CATSDRSTGGKNIQYF
TRBV25-1,14,CASSVSGRPLGEFF
TRBV6-6,13,CASTPYLNTEAFF
TRBV6-2/TRBV6-3,13,CASSFGGIYEQYF
TRBV5-1,15,CASSAGDRENTEAFF
TRBV6-1,13,CASSEGDNQPQHF
TRBV7-2,15,CASSLPGHTDYGYTF
TRBV29-1,14,CSVLPTDPNQPQHF
TRBV19,15,CASSNQPLDTGELFF
TRBV5-5,16,CASSPWTSGRTDTQYF
TRBV6-2/TRBV6-3,15,CASSYGTVSNQPQHF
TRBV7-2,14,CASSPRRAGGEQYF
TRBV5-5,15,CASSPSGREFDTQYF
TRBV4-3,13,CASSRRTTVEQFF
TRBV7-8,15,CASSLVQHSNTEAFF
TRBV19,13,CASSKGGNYGYTF